A single sample is the source of the 11 T cell receptor beta chains below, sequenced in a study of blood T cells in healthy people across ages. A second PCR, run for roughly 7 to 11 cycles, used a sample-barcoded 5' primer plus a J-beta primer mix. TCRdb re-analysed the 5' RACE reads in MiXCR, keeping a single row per CDR3 protein. The sample has about 830,000 distinct CDR3 sequences, roughly 60% seen once. Sequenced: blood. The receptors originated from a man younger than 40 in good health.

This chain connects TRBV12-3 or TRBV12-4 to TRBJ2-7; unclear D gene. The CDR3 sequence is 13 residues long. Trimming took 7 bases from V and 0 from J, leaving 10 bases between them. CDR3 protein: CASKSTSSYEQYF. In nucleotides, the CDR3 is TGTGCCAGCAAAAGCACGAGCTCCTACGAGCAGTACTTC.

The table lists this clonotype with a few counts. The V gene is TRBV7-8, the J gene TRBJ2-1; 11 bases map to TRBD1. Losses at the gene ends were 6 bases for V and 8 bases for J; bases not matched to a gene: 9. This CDR3 region has 15 residues. Germline V gene sequence: CDR1 SGHVS, CDR2 FQNEAQ. CDR3 bases: TGTGCCAGCAGACACCGGACAGGGGGCGGCGATGAGCAGTTCTTC. Its translation: CASRHRTGGGDEQFF.

The chain is built from TRBV20-1 and TRBJ1-5, with 8 positions matching TRBD1. With 6 bases clipped from V and 6 bases from J, the junction kept 7 bases outside the gene matches. The CDR3 runs 13 residues. Germline values: CDR1 DFQATT, CDR2 SNEGSKA (reference sequence). In nucleotides, the CDR3 is TGCAGTGCCGGGACAGGTCAAAGTCAGCCCCAGCATTTT. It codes for CSAGTGQSQPQHF.

A word on this clonotype: Sequence at one end of the junction differs from germline and may be a read error. V and J are TRBV7-9 and TRBJ2-5, with 9 bases lining up with TRBD2. CDR1 and CDR2 from the germline V gene are SEHNR and FQNEAQ (reference sequence). The CDR3 spans 17 residues. The CDR3 here is CVSSPSATSGKRETQYF. CDR3 in DNA: TGTGTCAGCAGCCCTTCAGCGACTAGCGGAAAACGAGAGACCCAGTACTTC.

The gene calls are TRBV7-2 and TRBJ2-1; TRBD2 might be the D (5 bases). The V gene's germline CDR1 is SGHTA and CDR2 FQGNSA. Deletions cut 2 bases from V and 7 bases from J, with 24 bases between. The CDR3 sequence is 18 residues long. CDR3 sequence reads: CASSLIARRVGVKNEQFF. In DNA, the CDR3 is TGTGCCAGCAGCTTAATAGCCCGCCGAGTGGGAGTCAAGAATGAGCAGTTCTTC. The full variable domain, its missing parts supplied by reference TRBV7-2 and TRBJ2-1, is GAGVSQSPSNKVTEKGKDVELRCDPISGHTALYWYRQSLGQGLEFLIYFQGNSAPDKSGLPSDRFSAERTGGSVSTLTIQRTQQEDSAVYLCASSLIARRVGVKNEQFFGPGTRLTVL.

The CDR3 DNA sequence: TGTGCCAGCAGCTTTTCCCCTTCCCAGACCTACGAGCAGTACTTC. It is translated as CASSFSPSQTYEQYF. V is TRBV7-8 and J is TRBJ2-4, with D unresolved. The J call is uncertain, as TRBJ2-7 better fits the DNA end. The CDR3 covers 15 residues. Germline V CDR1 and CDR2: SGHVS, FQNEAQ.

This clonotype was seen a handful of times. V and J are TRBV12-3 or TRBV12-4 and TRBJ1-2; D is unresolved. Trimming took 0 bases from V and 6 from J, leaving 8 bases between them. The CDR3 runs to 13 residues. CDR3 region: CASSLALLHGYTF. CDR3 nucleotides: TGTGCCAGCAGTTTAGCGCTGTTGCATGGCTACACCTTC.

The genes are TRBV5-6 and TRBJ2-1, with no clear D. The germline gives CDR1 SGHDT, CDR2 YYEEEE. V lost 5 bases to trimming and J lost 7 bases, with 16 bases between them. The CDR3 consists of 14 residues. CDR3 sequence reads: CASSYGFSRNEQFF. The CDR3 bases are TGTGCCAGCAGTTACGGATTTAGTAGGAATGAGCAGTTCTTC.

This chain uses TRBV4-3 with TRBJ2-1, with D maybe TRBD1 (6 bases). This CDR3 is 16 amino acids long. The germline CDR1 and CDR2 sequences are LGHNA and YSLEER. V lost 0 bases and J lost 9, with 18 bases in between. CDR3 sequence: CASSQDLSGASVEQFF. The CDR3 DNA is TGCGCCAGCAGCCAAGATCTCTCAGGGGCCTCTGTTGAGCAGTTCTTC.

The chain couples TRBV12-3 or TRBV12-4 to TRBJ2-3; D not certain. The CDR3 sequence is 13 residues long. V lost 1 base and J lost 5, with 7 bases in between. The CDR3 sequence is CASSLDPLDTQYF. CDR3 sequence (DNA): TGTGCCAGCAGTTTAGACCCCCTAGATACGCAGTATTTT.

The chain carries TRBV20-1 and TRBJ2-4; D is uncertain. The tail of the sequence fits TRBJ2-5 better, so the J call may be wrong. The germline gives CDR1 DFQATT, CDR2 SNEGSKA (reference sequence). This CDR3 is built from 13 residues. This CDR3 is CSARDGISETQYF. The CDR3 bases are TGCAGTGCTAGAGATGGTATTTCGGAGACCCAGTACTTC.